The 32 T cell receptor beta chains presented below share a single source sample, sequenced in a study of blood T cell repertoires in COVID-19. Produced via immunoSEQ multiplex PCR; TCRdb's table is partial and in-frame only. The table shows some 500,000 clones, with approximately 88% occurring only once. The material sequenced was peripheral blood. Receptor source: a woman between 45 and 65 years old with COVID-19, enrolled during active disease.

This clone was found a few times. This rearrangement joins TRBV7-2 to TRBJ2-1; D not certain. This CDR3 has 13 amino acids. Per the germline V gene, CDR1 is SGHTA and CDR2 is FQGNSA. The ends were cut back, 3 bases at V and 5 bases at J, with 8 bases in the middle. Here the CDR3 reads CASSFVSNNEQFF. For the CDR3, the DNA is TGTGCCAGCAGCTTTGTCAGTAACAATGAGCAGTTCTTC.

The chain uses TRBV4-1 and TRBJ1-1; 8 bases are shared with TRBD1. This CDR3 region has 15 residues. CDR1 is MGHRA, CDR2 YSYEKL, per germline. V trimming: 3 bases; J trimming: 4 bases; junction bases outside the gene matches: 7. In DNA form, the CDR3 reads TGCGCCAGCAGCCAGAGGGACAGGTATGGCACTGAAGCTTTCTTT. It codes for CASSQRDRYGTEAFF.

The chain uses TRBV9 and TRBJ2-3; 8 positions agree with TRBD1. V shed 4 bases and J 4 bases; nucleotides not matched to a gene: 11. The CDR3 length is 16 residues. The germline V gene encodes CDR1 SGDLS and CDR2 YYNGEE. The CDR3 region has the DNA TGTGCCAGCAGCCCTCGTGCCAGGGGGCCCGCAGATACGCAGTATTTT. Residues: CASSPRARGPADTQYF. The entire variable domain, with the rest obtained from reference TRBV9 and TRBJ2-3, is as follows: DSGVTQTPKHLITATGQRVTLRCSPRSGDLSVYWYQQSLDQGLQFLIQYYNGEERAKGNILERFSAQQFPDLHSELNLSSLELGDSALYFCASSPRARGPADTQYFGPGTRLTVL.

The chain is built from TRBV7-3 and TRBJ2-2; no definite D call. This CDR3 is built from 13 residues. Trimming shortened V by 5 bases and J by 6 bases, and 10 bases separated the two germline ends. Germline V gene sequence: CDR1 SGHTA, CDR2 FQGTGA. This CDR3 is CASSRSQSGELFF. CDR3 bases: TGTGCCAGCAGCCGGAGCCAGTCCGGGGAGCTGTTTTTT. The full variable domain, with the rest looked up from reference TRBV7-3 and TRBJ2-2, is GAGVSQTPSNKVTEKGKYVELRCDPISGHTALYWYRQSLGQGPEFLIYFQGTGAADDSGLPNDRFFAVRPEGSVSTLKIQRTERGDSAVYLCASSRSQSGELFFGEGSRLTVL.

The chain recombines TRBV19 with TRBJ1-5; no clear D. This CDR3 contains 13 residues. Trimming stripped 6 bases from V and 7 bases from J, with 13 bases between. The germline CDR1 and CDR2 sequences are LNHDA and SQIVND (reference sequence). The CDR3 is CASSPSREQPQHF. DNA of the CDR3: TGTGCCAGTAGCCCTTCGCGGGAACAGCCCCAGCATTTT.

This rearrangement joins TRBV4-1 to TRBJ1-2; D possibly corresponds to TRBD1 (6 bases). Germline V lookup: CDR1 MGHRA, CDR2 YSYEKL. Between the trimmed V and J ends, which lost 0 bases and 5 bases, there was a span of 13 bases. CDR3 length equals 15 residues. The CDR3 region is CASSQEWGQRYGYTF. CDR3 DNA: TGCGCCAGCAGCCAAGAATGGGGGCAGAGATATGGCTACACCTTC.

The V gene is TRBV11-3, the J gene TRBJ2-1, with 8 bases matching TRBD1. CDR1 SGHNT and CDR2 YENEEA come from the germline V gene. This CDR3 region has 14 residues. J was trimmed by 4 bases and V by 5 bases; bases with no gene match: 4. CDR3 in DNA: TGTGCCAGCAGCACCGGGACAGGATACAATGAGCAGTTCTTC. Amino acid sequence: CASSTGTGYNEQFF.

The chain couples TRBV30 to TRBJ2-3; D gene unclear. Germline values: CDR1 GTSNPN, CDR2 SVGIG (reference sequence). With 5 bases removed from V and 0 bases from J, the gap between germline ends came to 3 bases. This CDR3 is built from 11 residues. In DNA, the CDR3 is TGTGCCTGGCTCAGCACAGATACGCAGTATTTT. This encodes CAWLSTDTQYF.

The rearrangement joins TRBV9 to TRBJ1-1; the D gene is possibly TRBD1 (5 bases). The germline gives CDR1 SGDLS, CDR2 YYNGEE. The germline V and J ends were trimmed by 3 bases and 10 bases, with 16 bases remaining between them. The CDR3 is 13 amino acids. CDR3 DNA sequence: TGTGCCAGCAGCGCAAGCGGGGGGGTCGGAGCTTTCTTT. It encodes CASSASGGVGAFF.

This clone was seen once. CDR3 bases: TGTGCCAGCAGCTTAGTCCGGACGGGATTTCTCATGAACACTGAAGCTTTCTTT. This gives the protein CASSLVRTGFLMNTEAFF. This chain connects TRBV7-2 to TRBJ1-1, with D uncertain. The CDR3 length is 18 residues. Germline CDR1 is SGHTA and CDR2 is FQGNSA. Trimming shortened V by 1 base and J by 0 bases, and 18 bases separated the two germline ends.

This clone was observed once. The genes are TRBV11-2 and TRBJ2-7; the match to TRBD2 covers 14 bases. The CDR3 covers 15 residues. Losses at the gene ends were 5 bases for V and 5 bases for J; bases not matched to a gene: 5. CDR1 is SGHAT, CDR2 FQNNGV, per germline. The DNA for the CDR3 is TGTGCCAGCAGCCTGGGACTAGCGGGGGCTAACGAGCAGTACTTC. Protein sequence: CASSLGLAGANEQYF. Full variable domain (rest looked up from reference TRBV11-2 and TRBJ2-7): EAGVAQSPRYKIIEKRQSVAFWCNPISGHATLYWYQQILGQGPKLLIQFQNNGVVDDSQLPKDRFSAERLKGVDSTLKIQPAKLEDSAVYLCASSLGLAGANEQYFGPGTRLTVT.

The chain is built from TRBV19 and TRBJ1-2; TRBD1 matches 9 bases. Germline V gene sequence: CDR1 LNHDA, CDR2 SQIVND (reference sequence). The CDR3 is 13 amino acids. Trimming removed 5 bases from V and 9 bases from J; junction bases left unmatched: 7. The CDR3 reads CASSLETGGRYTF. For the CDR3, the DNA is TGTGCCAGTAGTTTGGAGACAGGGGGTCGCTACACCTTC.

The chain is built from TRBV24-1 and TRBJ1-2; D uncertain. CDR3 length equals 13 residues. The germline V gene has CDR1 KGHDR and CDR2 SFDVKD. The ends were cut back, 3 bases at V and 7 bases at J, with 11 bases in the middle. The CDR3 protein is CATSDPVNGGYTF. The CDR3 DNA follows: TGTGCCACCAGTGATCCTGTCAACGGTGGCTACACCTTC.

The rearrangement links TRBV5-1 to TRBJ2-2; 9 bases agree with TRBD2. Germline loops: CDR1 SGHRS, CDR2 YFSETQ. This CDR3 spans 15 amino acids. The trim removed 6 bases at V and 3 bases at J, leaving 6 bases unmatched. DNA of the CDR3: TGCGCCAGCAAGTCCAGCGGGGGGTACACCGGGGAGCTGTTTTTT. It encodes CASKSSGGYTGELFF.

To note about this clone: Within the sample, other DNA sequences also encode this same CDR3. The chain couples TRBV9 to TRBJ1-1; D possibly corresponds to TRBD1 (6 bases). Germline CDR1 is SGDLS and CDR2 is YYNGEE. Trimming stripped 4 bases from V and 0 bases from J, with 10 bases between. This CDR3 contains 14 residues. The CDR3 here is CASSHGQLNTEAFF. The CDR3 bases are TGTGCCAGCAGCCACGGACAGCTGAACACTGAAGCTTTCTTT.

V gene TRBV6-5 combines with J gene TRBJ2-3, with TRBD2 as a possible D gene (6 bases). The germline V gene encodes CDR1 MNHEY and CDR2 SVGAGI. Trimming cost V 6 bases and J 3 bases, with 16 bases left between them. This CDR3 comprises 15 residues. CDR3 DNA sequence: TGTGCCAGCAGCGACAGTCTGGGGGGAACAGATACGCAGTATTTT. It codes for CASSDSLGGTDTQYF.

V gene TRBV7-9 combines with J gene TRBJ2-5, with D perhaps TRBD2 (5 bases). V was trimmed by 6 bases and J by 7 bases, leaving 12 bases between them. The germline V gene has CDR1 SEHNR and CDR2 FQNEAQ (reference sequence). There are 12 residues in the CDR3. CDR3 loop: CASRLGLGTQYF. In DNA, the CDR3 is TGTGCCAGCAGACTAGGTTTGGGGACCCAGTACTTC.

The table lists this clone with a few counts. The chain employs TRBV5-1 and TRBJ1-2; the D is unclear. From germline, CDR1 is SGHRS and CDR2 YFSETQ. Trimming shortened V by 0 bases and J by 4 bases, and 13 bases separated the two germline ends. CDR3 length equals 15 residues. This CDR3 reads CASSLDQVRAYGYTF. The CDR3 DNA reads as TGCGCCAGCAGCTTGGACCAGGTGAGAGCCTATGGCTACACCTTC.

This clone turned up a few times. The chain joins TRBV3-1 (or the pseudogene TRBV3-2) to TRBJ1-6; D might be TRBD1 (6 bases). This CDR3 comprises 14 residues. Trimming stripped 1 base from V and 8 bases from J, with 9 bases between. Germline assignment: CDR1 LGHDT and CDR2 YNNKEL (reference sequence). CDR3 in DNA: TGTGCCAGCAGCCAAGCAGGGGCTGATTCACCCCTCCACTTT. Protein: CASSQAGADSPLHF.

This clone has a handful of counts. CDR3 sequence (DNA): TGTGCCACCAGTGATTGGACTAGCGGGAGCTCCTACAATGAGCAGTTCTTC. Its protein product is CATSDWTSGSSYNEQFF. The rearrangement uses TRBV24-1 and TRBJ2-1, with 13 positions matching TRBD2. The CDR3 is 17 amino acids. With V trimmed by 2 bases and J by 0 bases, 0 bases remained unmatched. CDR1 KGHDR and CDR2 SFDVKD come from the germline V gene.

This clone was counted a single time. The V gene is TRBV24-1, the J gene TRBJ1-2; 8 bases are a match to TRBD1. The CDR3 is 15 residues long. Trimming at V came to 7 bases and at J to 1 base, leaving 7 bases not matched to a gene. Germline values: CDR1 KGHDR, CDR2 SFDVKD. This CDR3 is CATSPGTGLNYGYTF. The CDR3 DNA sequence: TGTGCCACCAGCCCCGGGACAGGCCTTAACTATGGCTACACCTTC.

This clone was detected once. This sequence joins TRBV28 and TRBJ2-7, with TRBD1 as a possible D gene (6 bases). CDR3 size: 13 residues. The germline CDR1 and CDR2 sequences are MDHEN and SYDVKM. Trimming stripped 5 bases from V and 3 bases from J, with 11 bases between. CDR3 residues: CASSAQGYYEQYF. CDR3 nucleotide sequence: TGTGCCAGCAGTGCACAGGGCTACTACGAGCAGTACTTC.

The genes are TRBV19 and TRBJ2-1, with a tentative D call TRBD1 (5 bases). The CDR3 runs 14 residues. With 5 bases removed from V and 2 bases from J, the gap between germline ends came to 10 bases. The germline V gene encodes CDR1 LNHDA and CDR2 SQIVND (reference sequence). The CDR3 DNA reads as TGTGCCAGTAGTTTGCAGGGCGCCTACAATGAGCAGTTCTTC. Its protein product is CASSLQGAYNEQFF.

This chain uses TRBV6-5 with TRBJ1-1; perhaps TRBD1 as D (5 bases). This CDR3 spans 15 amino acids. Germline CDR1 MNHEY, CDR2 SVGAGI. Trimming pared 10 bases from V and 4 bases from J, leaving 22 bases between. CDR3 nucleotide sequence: TGTGCCACCGCGGGGGGGAGAGTTCTTAGCACTGAAGCTTTCTTT. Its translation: CATAGGRVLSTEAFF.

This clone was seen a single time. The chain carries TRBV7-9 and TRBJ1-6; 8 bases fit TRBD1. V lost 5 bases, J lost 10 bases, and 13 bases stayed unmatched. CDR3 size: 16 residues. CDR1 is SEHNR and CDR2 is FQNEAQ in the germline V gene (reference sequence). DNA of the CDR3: TGTGCCAGCAGCCACGGGGCAGGGGGCGATTGGTCACCCCTCCACTTT. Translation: CASSHGAGGDWSPLHF.

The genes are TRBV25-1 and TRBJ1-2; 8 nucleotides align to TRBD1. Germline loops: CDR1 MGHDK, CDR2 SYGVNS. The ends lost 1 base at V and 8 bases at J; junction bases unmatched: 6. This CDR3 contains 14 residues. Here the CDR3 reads CASSESGRGLGYTF. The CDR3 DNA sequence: TGTGCCAGCAGTGAATCAGGCAGGGGGCTAGGCTACACCTTC.

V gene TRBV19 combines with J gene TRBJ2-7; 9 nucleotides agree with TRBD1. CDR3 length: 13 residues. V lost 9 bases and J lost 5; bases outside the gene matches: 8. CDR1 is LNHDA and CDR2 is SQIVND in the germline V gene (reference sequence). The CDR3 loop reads CASRGQGVHEQYF. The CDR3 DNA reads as TGTGCCAGCCGGGGACAGGGTGTGCACGAGCAGTACTTC.

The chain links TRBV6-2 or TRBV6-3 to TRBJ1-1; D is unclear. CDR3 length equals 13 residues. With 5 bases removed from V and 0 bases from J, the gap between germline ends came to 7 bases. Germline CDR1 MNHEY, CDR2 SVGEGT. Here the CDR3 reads CASSSVLNTEAFF. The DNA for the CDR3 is TGTGCCAGCAGTAGCGTGCTGAACACTGAAGCTTTCTTT.

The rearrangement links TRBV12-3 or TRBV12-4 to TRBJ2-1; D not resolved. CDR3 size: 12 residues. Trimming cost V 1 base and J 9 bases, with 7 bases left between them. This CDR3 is CASSLGAGEQFF. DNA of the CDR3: TGTGCCAGCAGTTTAGGCGCAGGTGAGCAGTTCTTC.

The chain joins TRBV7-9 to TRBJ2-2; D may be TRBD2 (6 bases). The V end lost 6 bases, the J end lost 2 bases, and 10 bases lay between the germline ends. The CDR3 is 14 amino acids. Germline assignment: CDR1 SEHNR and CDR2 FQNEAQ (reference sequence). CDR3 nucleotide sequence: TGTGCCAGCAGAAGGGACTTTAACACCGGGGAGCTGTTTTTT. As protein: CASRRDFNTGELFF.

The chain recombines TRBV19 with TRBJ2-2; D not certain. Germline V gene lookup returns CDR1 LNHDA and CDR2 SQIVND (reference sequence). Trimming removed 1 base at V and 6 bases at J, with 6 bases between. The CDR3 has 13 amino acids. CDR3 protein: CASSIVRAGELFF. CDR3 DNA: TGTGCCAGTAGTATAGTCCGGGCCGGGGAGCTGTTTTTT. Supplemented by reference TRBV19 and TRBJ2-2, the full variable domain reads DGGITQSPKYLFRKEGQNVTLSCEQNLNHDAMYWYRQDPGQGLRLIYYSQIVNDFQKGDIAEGYSVSREKKESFPLTVTSAQKNPTAFYLCASSIVRAGELFFGEGSRLTVL.

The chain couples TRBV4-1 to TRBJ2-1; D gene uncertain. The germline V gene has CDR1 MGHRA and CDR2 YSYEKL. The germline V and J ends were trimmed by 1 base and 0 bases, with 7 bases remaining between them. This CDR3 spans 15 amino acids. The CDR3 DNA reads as TGCGCCAGCAGCCAAGTTCAGGTCTCCTACAATGAGCAGTTCTTC. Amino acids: CASSQVQVSYNEQFF.